The 9 T cell receptor beta chains below were found in one sample sequenced in a study of OX40 agonist ivuxolimab in advanced cancers. Profiled with immunoSEQ multiplex PCR; TCRdb holds only in-frame clones, not every one. The sample includes some 30,000 clones, about 84% of them seen just once. Sample: CD4+ or CD8+ T cells sorted from blood, taken in a trial of the OX40 agonist ivuxolimab. The origin of the receptors is an adult with an advanced solid tumor such as melanoma, head and neck, liver or kidney cancer.

In DNA, the CDR3 is TGTGCCAGCAGAGGGAGTCGGGGGTATGGCTACACCTTC. This gives the protein CASRGSRGYGYTF. The chain uses TRBV2 and TRBJ1-2; a possible D gene is TRBD1 (5 bases). Trimming left V 6 bases short and J 5 bases short, with 13 bases between. The germline V gene encodes CDR1 SNHLY and CDR2 FYNNEI. CDR3 length: 13 residues.

The rearrangement uses TRBV27 and TRBJ2-1, with a possible D match to TRBD2 (6 bases). CDR1 and CDR2 (germline): MNHEY, SMNVEV (reference sequence). The CDR3 totals 13 residues. The V and J ends lost 3 bases and 6 bases respectively, with 9 bases between them. CDR3 amino acids: CASSFGGGNEQFF. The CDR3 bases are TGTGCCAGCAGTTTTGGGGGAGGCAATGAGCAGTTCTTC.

This chain joins TRBV10-1 and TRBJ2-3, with 8 bases identical to TRBD1. V lost 9 bases and J lost 2; bases outside the gene matches: 4. Germline assignment: CDR1 WNHNN and CDR2 SYGVQD (reference sequence). The CDR3 is 13 amino acids. CDR3 residues: CASADRVTDTQYF. CDR3 nucleotides: TGCGCCAGTGCGGACAGGGTCACAGATACGCAGTATTTT.

This chain uses TRBV2 with TRBJ1-2, with 8 bases lining up with TRBD1. Trimming at V came to 11 bases and at J to 0 bases, leaving 5 bases not matched to a gene. The CDR3 is made up of 13 amino acids. Germline V gives CDR1 SNHLY, CDR2 FYNNEI. CDR3 amino acids: CAWRTGSNYGYTF. Written as DNA, the CDR3 is TGTGCCTGGAGGACAGGGTCTAACTATGGCTACACCTTC.

This clone was detected a few times. The chain uses TRBV5-1 and TRBJ2-1; 7 bases line up with TRBD2. The CDR3 consists of 14 residues. In germline, CDR1 is SGHRS, CDR2 YFSETQ. Losses at the gene ends were 4 bases for V and 3 bases for J; bases not matched to a gene: 4. CDR3 sequence: CASSASGGYNEQFF. CDR3 DNA sequence: TGCGCCAGCAGCGCTAGCGGAGGCTACAATGAGCAGTTCTTC.

V gene TRBV13 combines with J gene TRBJ2-7, with 9 nucleotides matching TRBD1. CDR3 length: 14 amino acids. V lost 5 bases and J lost 2; bases outside the gene matches: 4. In germline, CDR1 is PRHDT, CDR2 FYEKMQ (reference sequence). CDR3 sequence reads: CASSVGTGTYEQYF. The CDR3 DNA follows: TGTGCCAGCAGCGTCGGGACAGGGACCTACGAGCAGTACTTC.

The table lists this clone with a few counts. V is TRBV28 and J is TRBJ2-2, with a possible D match to TRBD1 (8 bases). The V and J ends lost 5 bases and 6 bases respectively, with 16 bases between them. The CDR3 extends over 15 amino acids. CDR1 is MDHEN, CDR2 SYDVKM, per germline. The CDR3 nucleotides are TGTGCCAGCAGTCCCTGGACAGGGAGGGCCGGGGAGCTGTTTTTT. This sequence encodes CASSPWTGRAGELFF. The entire variable domain, with the rest obtained from reference TRBV28 and TRBJ2-2, is as follows: DVKVTQSSRYLVKRTGEKVFLECVQDMDHENMFWYRQDPGLGLRLIYFSYDVKMKEKGDIPEGYSVSREKKERFSLILESASTNQTSMYLCASSPWTGRAGELFFGEGSRLTVL.

In this sample, this clone turned up once. The chain is built from TRBV6-5 and TRBJ2-7; 12 bases match TRBD2. The CDR3 runs 15 residues. V trimming: 6 bases; J trimming: 2 bases; junction bases outside the gene matches: 5. Per the germline V gene, CDR1 is MNHEY and CDR2 is SVGAGI. The CDR3 here is CASSLLAGGTYEQYF. Written as DNA, the CDR3 is TGTGCCAGCAGCTTACTAGCGGGAGGTACCTACGAGCAGTACTTC.

The chain uses TRBV10-2 and TRBJ1-5, with a weak D call TRBD1 (6 bases). The CDR3 contains 14 residues. Germline lookup yields CDR1 WSHSY and CDR2 SAAADI. V was pared by 3 bases and J by 4 bases, with 10 bases between. The CDR3 nucleotides read TGCGCCAGCAGTGACGGGACACAAAATCAGCCCCAGCATTTT. Residues: CASSDGTQNQPQHF.